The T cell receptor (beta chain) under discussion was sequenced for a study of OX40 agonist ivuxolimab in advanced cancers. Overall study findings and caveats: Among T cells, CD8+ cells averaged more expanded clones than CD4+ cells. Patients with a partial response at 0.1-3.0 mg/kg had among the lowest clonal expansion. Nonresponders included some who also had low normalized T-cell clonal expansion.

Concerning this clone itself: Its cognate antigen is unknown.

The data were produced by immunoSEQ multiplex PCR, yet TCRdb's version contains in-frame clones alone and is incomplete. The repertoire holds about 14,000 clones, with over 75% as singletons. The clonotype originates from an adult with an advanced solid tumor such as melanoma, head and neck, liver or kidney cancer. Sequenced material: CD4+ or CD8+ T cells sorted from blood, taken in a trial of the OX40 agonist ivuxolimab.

The CDR3 DNA reads as TGTGCCAGCAGTGAATTTCTTTGGGACGACGAGCAGTACTTC. It codes for CASSEFLWDDEQYF. V usage is TRBV25-1 and J usage is TRBJ2-7; D assignment may be TRBD1 or TRBD2 (5 bases each). V was pared by 1 base and J by 5 bases, with 12 bases between. Per the germline V gene, CDR1 is MGHDK and CDR2 is SYGVNS. CDR3 length: 14 amino acids.